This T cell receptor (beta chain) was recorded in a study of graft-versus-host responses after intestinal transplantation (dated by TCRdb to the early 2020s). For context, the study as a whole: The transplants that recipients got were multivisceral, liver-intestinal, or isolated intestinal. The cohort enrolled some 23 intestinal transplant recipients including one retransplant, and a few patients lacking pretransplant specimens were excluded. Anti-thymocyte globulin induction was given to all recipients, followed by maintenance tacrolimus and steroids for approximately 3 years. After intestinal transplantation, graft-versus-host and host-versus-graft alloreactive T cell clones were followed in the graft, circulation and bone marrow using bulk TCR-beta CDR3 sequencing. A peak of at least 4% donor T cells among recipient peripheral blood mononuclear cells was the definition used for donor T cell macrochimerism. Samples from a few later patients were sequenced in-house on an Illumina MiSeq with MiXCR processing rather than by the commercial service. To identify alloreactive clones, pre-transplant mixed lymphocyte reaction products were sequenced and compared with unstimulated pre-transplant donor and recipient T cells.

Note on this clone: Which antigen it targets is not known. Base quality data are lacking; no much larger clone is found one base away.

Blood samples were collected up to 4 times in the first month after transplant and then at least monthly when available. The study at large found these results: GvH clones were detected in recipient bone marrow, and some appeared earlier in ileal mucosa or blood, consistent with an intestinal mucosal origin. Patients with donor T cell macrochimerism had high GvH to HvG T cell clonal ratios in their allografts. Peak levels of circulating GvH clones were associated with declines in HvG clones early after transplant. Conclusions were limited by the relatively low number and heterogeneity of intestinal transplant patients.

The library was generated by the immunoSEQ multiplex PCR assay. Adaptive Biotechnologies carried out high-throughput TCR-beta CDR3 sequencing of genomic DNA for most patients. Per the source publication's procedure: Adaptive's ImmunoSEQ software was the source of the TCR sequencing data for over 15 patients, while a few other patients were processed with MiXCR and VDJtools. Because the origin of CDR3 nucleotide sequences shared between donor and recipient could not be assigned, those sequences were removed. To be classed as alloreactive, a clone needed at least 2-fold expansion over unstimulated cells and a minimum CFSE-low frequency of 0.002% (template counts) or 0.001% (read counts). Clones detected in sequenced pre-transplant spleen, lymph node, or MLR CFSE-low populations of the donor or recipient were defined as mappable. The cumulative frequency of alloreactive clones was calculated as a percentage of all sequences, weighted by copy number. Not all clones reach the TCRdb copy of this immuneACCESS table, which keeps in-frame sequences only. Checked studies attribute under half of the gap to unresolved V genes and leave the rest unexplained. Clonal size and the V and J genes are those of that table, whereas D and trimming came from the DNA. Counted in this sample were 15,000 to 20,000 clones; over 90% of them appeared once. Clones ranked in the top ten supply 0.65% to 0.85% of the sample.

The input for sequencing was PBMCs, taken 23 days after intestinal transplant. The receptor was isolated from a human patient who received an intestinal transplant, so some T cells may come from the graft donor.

In nucleotide form, the sequence is TGTGCCAGCAGTTACTCCCGGGGGGGGAACACCGGGGAGCTGTTTTTT. Translation gives CASSYSRGGNTGELFF. Recombination connected TRBV6-5 to TRBJ2-2; TRBD2 fits 8 bases in the junction. CDR1 is given as MNHEY and CDR2 as SVGAGI, both from the germline V gene. The CDR3 sequence holds 16 residues, the cysteine and phenylalanine included. Kept here is only the CDR3 DNA, which spans 48 bases and is read in frame from base 1. Trimmed from V: 0 bases; trimmed from J: 1 base; junction bases lacking a gene match: 1.